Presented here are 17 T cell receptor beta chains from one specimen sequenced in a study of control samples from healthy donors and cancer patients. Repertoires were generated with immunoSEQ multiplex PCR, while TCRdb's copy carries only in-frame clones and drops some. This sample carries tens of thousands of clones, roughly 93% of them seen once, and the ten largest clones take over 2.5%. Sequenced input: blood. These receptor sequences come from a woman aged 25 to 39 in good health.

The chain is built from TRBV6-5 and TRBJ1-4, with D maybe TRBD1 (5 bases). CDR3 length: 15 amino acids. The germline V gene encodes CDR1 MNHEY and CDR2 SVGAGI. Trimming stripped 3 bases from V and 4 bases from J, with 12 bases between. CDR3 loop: CASSYRRGLNEKLFF. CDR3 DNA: TGTGCCAGCAGTTATCGCCGGGGACTTAATGAAAAACTGTTTTTT.

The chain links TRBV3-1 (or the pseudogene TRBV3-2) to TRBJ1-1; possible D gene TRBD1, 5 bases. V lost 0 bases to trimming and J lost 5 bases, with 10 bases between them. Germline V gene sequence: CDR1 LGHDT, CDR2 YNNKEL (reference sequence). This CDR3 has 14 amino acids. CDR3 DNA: TGTGCCAGCAGCCAAGATGGGACCGGGACTGAAGCTTTCTTT. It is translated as CASSQDGTGTEAFF.

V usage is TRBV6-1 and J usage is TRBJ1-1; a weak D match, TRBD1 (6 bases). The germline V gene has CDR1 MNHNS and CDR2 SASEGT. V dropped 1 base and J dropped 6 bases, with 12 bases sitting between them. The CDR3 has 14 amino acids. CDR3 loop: CASSEVGGPAEAFF. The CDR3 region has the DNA TGTGCCAGCAGTGAAGTTGGGGGGCCCGCTGAAGCTTTCTTT.

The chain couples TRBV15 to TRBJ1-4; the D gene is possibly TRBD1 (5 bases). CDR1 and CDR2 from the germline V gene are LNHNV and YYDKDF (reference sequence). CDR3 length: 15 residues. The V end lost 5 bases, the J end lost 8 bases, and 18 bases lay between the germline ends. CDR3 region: CATSGPQGGREKLFF. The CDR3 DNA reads TGTGCCACCAGCGGTCCCCAGGGAGGGCGGGAAAAACTGTTTTTT.

The CDR3 reads CATSRQDYYGYTF. CDR3 DNA sequence: TGTGCCACCAGCAGACAGGACTACTATGGCTACACCTTC. The chain uses TRBV15 and TRBJ1-2; D gene unclear. V was cut by 2 bases and J by 3 bases, with 7 bases left in between. From germline, CDR1 is LNHNV and CDR2 YYDKDF (reference sequence). The CDR3 covers 13 residues.

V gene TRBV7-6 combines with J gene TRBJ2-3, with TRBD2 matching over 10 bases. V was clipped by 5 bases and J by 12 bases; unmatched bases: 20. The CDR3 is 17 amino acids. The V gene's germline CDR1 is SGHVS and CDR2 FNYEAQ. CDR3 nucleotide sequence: TGTGCCAGCAGCACAACCCACGGAGGGGCTAGCGGGGGAATACAGTATTTT. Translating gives CASSTTHGGASGGIQYF. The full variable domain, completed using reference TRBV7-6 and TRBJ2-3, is GAGVSQSPRYKVTKRGQDVALRCDPISGHVSLYWYRQALGQGPEFLTYFNYEAQQDKSGLPNDRFSAERPEGSISTLTIQRTEQRDSAMYRCASSTTHGGASGGIQYFGPGTRLTVL.

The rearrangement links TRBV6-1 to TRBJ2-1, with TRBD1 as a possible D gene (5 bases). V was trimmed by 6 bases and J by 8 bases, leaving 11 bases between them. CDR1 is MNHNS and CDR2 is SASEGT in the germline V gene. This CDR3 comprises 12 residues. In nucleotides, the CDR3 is TGTGCCAGCAGCCCGACAGCCTATGAGCAGTTCTTC. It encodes CASSPTAYEQFF.

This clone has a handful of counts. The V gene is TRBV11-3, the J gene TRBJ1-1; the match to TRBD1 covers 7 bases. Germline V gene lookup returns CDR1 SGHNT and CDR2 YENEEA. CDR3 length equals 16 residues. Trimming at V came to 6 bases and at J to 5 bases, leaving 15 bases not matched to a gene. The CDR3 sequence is CASRGEQGRAGTEAFF. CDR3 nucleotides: TGTGCCAGCAGAGGGGAACAGGGGAGGGCAGGGACTGAAGCTTTCTTT.

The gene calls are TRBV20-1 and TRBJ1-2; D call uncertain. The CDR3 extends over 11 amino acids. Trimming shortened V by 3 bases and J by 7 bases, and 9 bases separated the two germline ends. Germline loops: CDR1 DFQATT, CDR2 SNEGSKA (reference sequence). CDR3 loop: CSASWAGGYTF. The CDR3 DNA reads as TGCAGTGCTAGTTGGGCCGGTGGCTACACCTTC.

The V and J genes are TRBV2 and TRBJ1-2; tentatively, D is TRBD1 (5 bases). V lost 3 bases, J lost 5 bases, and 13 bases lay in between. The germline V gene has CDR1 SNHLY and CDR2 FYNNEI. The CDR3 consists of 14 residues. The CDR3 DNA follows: TGTGCCAGCAGTGAGACAGAAGAGTCGTATGGCTACACCTTC. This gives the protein CASSETEESYGYTF. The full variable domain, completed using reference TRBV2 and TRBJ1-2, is EPEVTQTPSHQVTQMGQEVILRCVPISNHLYFYWYRQILGQKVEFLVSFYNNEISEKSEIFDDQFSVERPDGSNFTLKIRSTKLEDSAMYFCASSETEESYGYTFGSGTRLTVV.

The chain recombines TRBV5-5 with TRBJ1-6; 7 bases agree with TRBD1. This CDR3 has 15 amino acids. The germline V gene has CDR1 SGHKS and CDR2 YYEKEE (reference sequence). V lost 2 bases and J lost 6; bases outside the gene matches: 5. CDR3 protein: CASSLLGTVNSPLHF. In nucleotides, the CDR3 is TGTGCCAGCAGCTTACTGGGGACAGTTAATTCACCCCTCCACTTT.

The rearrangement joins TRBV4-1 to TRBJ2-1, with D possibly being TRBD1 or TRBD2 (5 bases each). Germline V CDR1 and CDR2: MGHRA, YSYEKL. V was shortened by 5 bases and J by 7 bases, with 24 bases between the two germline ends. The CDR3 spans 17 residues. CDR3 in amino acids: CASSSEGLILTTNEQFF. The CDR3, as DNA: TGCGCCAGCAGCTCTGAGGGGCTCATCCTTACTACGAATGAGCAGTTCTTC.

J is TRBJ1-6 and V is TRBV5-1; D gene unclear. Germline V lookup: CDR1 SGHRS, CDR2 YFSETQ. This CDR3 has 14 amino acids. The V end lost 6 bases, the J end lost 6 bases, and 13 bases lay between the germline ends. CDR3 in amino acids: CASNYGNRNSPLHF. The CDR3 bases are TGCGCCAGCAACTACGGCAACCGTAATTCACCCCTCCACTTT.

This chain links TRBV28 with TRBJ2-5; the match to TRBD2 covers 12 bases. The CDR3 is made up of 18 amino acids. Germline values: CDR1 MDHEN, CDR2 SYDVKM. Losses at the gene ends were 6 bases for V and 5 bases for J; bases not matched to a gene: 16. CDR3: CASSPRGGLAGRQETQYF. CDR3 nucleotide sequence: TGTGCCAGCAGCCCCCGAGGCGGACTAGCGGGGAGGCAGGAGACCCAGTACTTC.

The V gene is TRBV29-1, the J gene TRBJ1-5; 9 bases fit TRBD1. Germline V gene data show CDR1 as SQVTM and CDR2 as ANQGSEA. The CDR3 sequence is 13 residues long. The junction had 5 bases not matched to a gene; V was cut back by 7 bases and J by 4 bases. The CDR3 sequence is CSGRTGDNQPQHF. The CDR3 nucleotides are TGCAGCGGGCGGACAGGGGATAATCAGCCCCAGCATTTT.

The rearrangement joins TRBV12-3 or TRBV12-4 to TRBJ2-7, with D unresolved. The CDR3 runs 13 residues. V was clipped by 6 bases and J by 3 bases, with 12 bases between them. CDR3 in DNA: TGTGCCAGCAGCATATCAGGTAACTACGAGCAGTACGTC. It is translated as CASSISGNYEQYV.

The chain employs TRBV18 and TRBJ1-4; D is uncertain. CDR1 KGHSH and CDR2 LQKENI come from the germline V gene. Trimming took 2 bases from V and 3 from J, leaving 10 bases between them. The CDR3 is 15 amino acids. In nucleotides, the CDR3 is TGTGCCAGCTCACCATCCGGCACGGCTAATGAAAAACTGTTTTTT. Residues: CASSPSGTANEKLFF. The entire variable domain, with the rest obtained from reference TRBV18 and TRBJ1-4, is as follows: NAGVMQNPRHLVRRRGQEARLRCSPMKGHSHVYWYRQLPEEGLKFMVYLQKENIIDESGMPKERFSAEFPKEGPSILRIQQVVRGDSAAYFCASSPSGTANEKLFFGSGTQLSVL.